This T cell receptor (beta chain) emerged from a study of T cells in Graves' hyperthyroidism and ophthalmopathy (dated by TCRdb to 2018 to 2020). General notes on the study: Peripheral blood was collected at initial diagnosis, before any treatment. According to the paper, TCR Vbeta CDR3 sequencing was carried out on approximately 140 peripheral blood samples, which came from under 50 ophthalmopathy, about 75 hyperthyroidism and some 17 progressor patients. Thyroid tissue and blood T-cell repertoires from six Graves' hyperthyroidism patients were also compared in the study. For training and testing, the roughly 93 patients in the discovery cohort were randomly divided in a 7:3 ratio. After blood sampling, hyperthyroidism patients were treated with methimazole at a starting dose of 30 mg daily, and ophthalmopathy patients were treated with high-dose intravenous methylprednisolone. An independent validation cohort of 18 to 20 hyperthyroidism patients and 17 patients who later progressed to ophthalmopathy tested prospective prediction of ophthalmopathy. To identify distinguishing TCR V-J signatures, a discovery cohort of around 100 patients was used, comprising 43 with Graves' ophthalmopathy and around 57 with stable Graves' hyperthyroidism.

TCR beta CDR3 regions were amplified from RNA transcripts. For the first round of RT-PCR on the TCR CDR3, the HTBI primer set was used together with the Qiagen OneStep RT-PCR kit. The libraries were constructed in a second round of multiplex PCR and then size-selected and purified. Libraries were sequenced paired-end with 100 bp reads on an Illumina HiSeq2000. The published analysis was carried out like this. SOAPnuke was used to process the raw data, throwing out any read that contained adapters or uncalled bases, had a mean Phred below 15, or lacked an exact constant-primer or identifier match. High-quality paired reads were merged with COPE v1.2.5, and unique nucleotide sequences were defined as clonotypes. MiTCR v1.1 was used to align clonotypes to the IMGT TRBV, TRBD and TRBJ reference segments. Only V-J combinations with frequency above 0.0001, covering approximately 99% of repertoires, were analysed. A TCS score was defined as the ratio of F50 (clonal expansion) to E x V (chaos), with BLOSUM62-based TCRdist applied between CDR3 peptides within each V-J. Welch's t-statistics and random forest reduced around 550 V-J features to 13, which were used in a naive Bayes classifier (R e1071). The raw public reads went through TCRdb reprocessing: fastp at Q25, MiXCR clone calling, in-frame beta chains kept. Under each unique CDR3 protein, matching rows form one entry showing the most common genes and DNA. TCRdb's processing, not the authors', yielded these V and J calls. For this sample the table gives hundreds of thousands of distinct CDR3 sequences, of which more than 15% were detected only once. The ten largest account for roughly 18% of the sample.

V and J lose 4 bases and 2 bases, and a span of 12 bases separates them. There are 13 amino acids in the CDR3, from cysteine to phenylalanine inclusive. The entry retains the CDR3 DNA only, 39 bases that are in frame from base 1. CDR1 SQVTM and CDR2 ANQGSEA are derived from the germline V gene. Ophthalmopathy patients had moderately to severely active disease, Clinical Activity Score of at least 3, NOSPECS grade of at least 4, and duration under 3 months. The study excluded patients with uncontrolled infections, other autoimmune diseases, pregnancy or lactation. Diagnoses were established on the basis of clinical symptoms, serum thyroxine and TRAb, thyroid ultrasound, and orbital computed tomography. PBMCs were isolated from 10 ml of fresh peripheral blood by Ficoll-Paque density gradient centrifugation. Trizol reagent was used to extract total RNA, and RNA quality was then checked on an Agilent 2100 Bioanalyzer.

As for this clonotype: Its recognized antigen is unknown. No base quality values were provided; no much bigger clone lies one nucleotide off.

General conclusions and limits of the study: Most expanded thyroid clonotypes (frequency above 0.001) were also detected in blood, suggesting blood repertoires may reflect thyroid immune responses. In validation, progression to ophthalmopathy was predicted by the model with 70.59% sensitivity and 72% to 85% specificity, a median of around 5.9 months before onset. No statistical method was used to set the sample size in advance, and investigators knew the group allocation. A 13 V-J signature model separated ophthalmopathy from stable hyperthyroidism, with nearly 90% sensitivity and about 81% specificity in cross-validation and 80%/75% in testing.

This receptor was obtained from a woman between 18 and 29 years old with Graves' ophthalmopathy. Sequenced material: blood. The chain was built from TRBV29-1 and TRBJ2-7; the D gene is perhaps TRBD1 or TRBD2, each of them matching over 5 bases. The DNA sequence reads TGCAGCGTTGTAACCGGGGCGACCTACGAGCAGTACTTC. This sequence encodes CSVVTGATYEQYF.